The clone carrying this T cell receptor beta chain was found a few times. In TCRdb, the 5' RACE reads were re-called with MiXCR into one record per CDR3 protein. The sample includes hundreds of thousands of distinct CDR3 sequences, more than 15% seen only once; the top ten take 20% to 25%. This entry comes from a study of T-cell memory formation after mild COVID-19. Trimming stripped 4 bases from V and 10 bases from J, with 15 bases between. The CDR3 extends over 13 amino acids. Germline V gene sequence: CDR1 SEHNR, CDR2 FQNEAQ (reference sequence). The receptor comes from a man in his late teens or twenties who had mild COVID-19 (a few samples of this study predate the infection). Cell type and time point are not known. The chain is built from TRBV7-9 and TRBJ2-3; a possible D gene is TRBD1 (6 bases). Material: PBMCs or a T cell subset sorted from them (not recorded which). This CDR3 reads CASSSGGQNPQYF. The CDR3 DNA follows: TGTGCCAGCAGCTCTGGAGGACAGAATCCGCAGTATTTT.